What follows are 2 T cell receptor beta chains derived from one specimen sequenced in a study of T cell responses to AZD1222 COVID-19 vaccine (dated by TCRdb to about 2021). Library method: the immunoSEQ multiplex PCR assay. TCRdb took over this immuneACCESS table, retaining in-frame rearrangements with V and J assigned. Such tables are incomplete; in checked studies, under half of the missing clones stem from an unresolved V gene, and the remainder is unexplained. Counted in this sample were more than 150,000 clones; 90% of them appeared once. Roughly 1.6% of the sample goes to the ten largest clones. Interpreted using the paper, the time point label stands for: about 28 days (+/-7) after the second vaccine dose. The material was peripheral blood, obtained 28 days after the second AZD1222 dose. The origin of the receptors is an adult who received the AZD1222 COVID-19 vaccine.

The chain uses TRBV14 and TRBJ2-7; D is uncertain. V shed 1 base and J shed 0 bases, with 7 bases lying between them. CDR1 and CDR2 (germline): SGHDN, FVKESK. This CDR3 contains 14 residues. CDR3 nucleotides: TGTGCCAGCAGCCAAGCAAGGAGCTCCTACGAGCAGTACTTC. It encodes CASSQARSSYEQYF. The full variable domain, completed using reference TRBV14 and TRBJ2-7, is EAGVTQFPSHSVIEKGQTVTLRCDPISGHDNLYWYRRVMGKEIKFLLHFVKESKQDESGMPNNRFLAERTGGTYSTLKVQPAELEDSGVYFCASSQARSSYEQYFGPGTRLTVT.

With regard to this clone: A read error may account for a junction end that differs from germline. V and J are TRBV7-7 and TRBJ2-7; tentatively, D is TRBD1 or TRBD2 (5 bases each). The CDR3 has 14 residues. Germline CDR1 reads SSHAT; CDR2 reads FNYEAQ (reference sequence). The CDR3 DNA reads as TGTGCTAGCAGCCGGGACCTTGGCTCCTACGAGCAGTACTTC. Its protein product is CASSRDLGSYEQYF.